The source of this TCR beta chain is a study of beta chain features in type 1 diabetes. Across the whole study: There was similarity between patients and healthy donors in age, gender and cell yields.

V was trimmed by 5 bases and J by 2 bases, leaving 17 bases between them. The CDR3 has 16 residues. Per the germline V gene, CDR1 is SEHNR and CDR2 is FQNEAQ (reference sequence). The study, taken as a whole, reports: Type 1 diabetes patients showed a moderate but significant shortening of TCRB CDR3s in all four CD4+ subsets.

This clone came up a few times. Its antigen is unknown. Expressed TCRB transcripts were sequenced after all isolated RNA was converted to cDNA. Produced via immunoSEQ multiplex PCR; TCRdb's table is partial and in-frame only. The sample has more than 300,000 clones, over 9% seen once. The chain employs TRBV7-9 and TRBJ2-3, with a tentative D call TRBD2 (6 bases). This sequence was found in a man aged 25-45 years with type 1 diabetes. Material for sequencing was central memory CD4+ T cells from blood. The CDR3 loop is CASSRLGGLLTDTQYF. As DNA, the CDR3 is TGTGCCAGCAGCCGCCTGGGGGGACTTCTCACAGATACGCAGTATTTT.